One and the same sample provided the 15 T cell receptor beta chains below, sequenced in a study of shared clonotypes between healthy human individuals. The method was immunoSEQ multiplex PCR; TCRdb's version includes in-frame clones alone and lacks a portion of them. The repertoire holds about 1.5 million clones, with 95% to 99% as singletons. The sequenced sample was naive CD4+ T cells sorted from blood. Described subset: CD45RA+ positively selected. These receptors originate from a young man in good health.

This chain links TRBV28 with TRBJ2-3, with 9 nucleotides matching TRBD2. Unmatched junction bases numbered 16, after V lost 6 bases and J lost 3 bases. The CDR3 extends over 18 amino acids. Germline CDR1 reads MDHEN; CDR2 reads SYDVKM. The CDR3 DNA is TGTGCCAGCAGCCTTGGGGCGGGAGGGTTACGTGGGACAGATACGCAGTATTTT. The encoded protein is CASSLGAGGLRGTDTQYF.

The chain joins TRBV7-2 to TRBJ2-1; D might be TRBD2 (6 bases). There are 14 residues in the CDR3. V lost 4 bases and J 1 base, leaving 8 bases between the germline ends. CDR1 is SGHTA and CDR2 is FQGNSA in the germline V gene. CDR3 loop: CASSSRGSYNEQFF. The CDR3 bases are TGTGCCAGCAGCTCGCGGGGATCCTACAATGAGCAGTTCTTC.

This sequence joins TRBV9 and TRBJ1-2, with D perhaps matching TRBD1 (5 bases). The CDR3 totals 15 residues. V lost 4 bases, J lost 0 bases, and 13 bases lay in between. Germline CDR1 reads SGDLS; CDR2 reads YYNGEE. Here the CDR3 reads CASSTTTVANYGYTF. The CDR3 nucleotides are TGTGCCAGCAGCACAACGACAGTAGCTAACTATGGCTACACCTTC.

The J gene is TRBJ2-3, the V gene TRBV4-1, with 9 positions matching TRBD2. After removal of 0 bases from V and 6 bases from J, the junction contained 10 bases not matched to a gene. CDR1 is MGHRA and CDR2 is YSYEKL in the germline V gene. The CDR3 contains 17 residues. The CDR3 nucleotides are TGCGCCAGCAGCCAAGATCGGCTAGCGGGAACGGGGGATACGCAGTATTTT. This translates into CASSQDRLAGTGDTQYF.

This rearrangement joins TRBV9 to TRBJ2-7, with 7 positions matching TRBD2. This CDR3 is 16 amino acids long. CDR1 SGDLS and CDR2 YYNGEE come from the germline V gene. J was trimmed by 6 bases and V by 0 bases; bases with no gene match: 12. CDR3 sequence (DNA): TGTGCCAGCAGCGTAGGGAGTGTTGCGGGAGTTTCCGAGCAGTACTTC. Protein sequence: CASSVGSVAGVSEQYF.

The sample holds a few counts of this clone. The chain recombines TRBV5-1 with TRBJ2-5, with TRBD2 matching 14 bases. Germline loops: CDR1 SGHRS, CDR2 YFSETQ. The CDR3 sequence is 15 residues long. V shed 4 bases and J 4 bases; nucleotides not matched to a gene: 3. CDR3 region: CASSKGLAGVETQYF. Written as DNA, the CDR3 is TGCGCCAGCAGCAAGGGACTAGCGGGAGTAGAGACCCAGTACTTC.

For this clone: Other DNA sequences within the sample encode an identical CDR3. The gene calls are TRBV18 and TRBJ1-3; D is unclear. Germline CDR1 and CDR2: KGHSH and LQKENI. V was cut by 1 base and J by 4 bases, with 8 bases left in between. This CDR3 is 14 amino acids long. CDR3 nucleotide sequence: TGTGCCAGCTCACCACGGGCAGTAGGAAACACCATATATTTT. This encodes CASSPRAVGNTIYF.

The chain carries TRBV5-1 and TRBJ2-7; 8 positions match TRBD2. The germline V gene encodes CDR1 SGHRS and CDR2 YFSETQ. Trimming at V came to 0 bases and at J to 5 bases, leaving 10 bases not matched to a gene. The CDR3 is made up of 16 amino acids. The CDR3 sequence is CASSLAPAAGEDEQYF. For the CDR3, the DNA is TGCGCCAGCAGCTTGGCCCCGGCAGCGGGAGAAGACGAGCAGTACTTC.

The V gene is TRBV4-1, the J gene TRBJ2-1, with D possibly being TRBD1 or TRBD2 (5 bases each). The CDR3 sequence is 12 residues long. V gave up 10 bases and J gave up 2 bases, with 9 bases separating them. Per the germline V gene, CDR1 is MGHRA and CDR2 is YSYEKL. CDR3 amino acids: CATEGPYNEQFF. CDR3 DNA sequence: TGCGCCACCGAGGGGCCCTACAATGAGCAGTTCTTC.

CDR3 bases: TGTGCCAGCAGCTTAGATGGACTAACCTACGAGCAGTACTTC. This codes for CASSLDGLTYEQYF. The chain links TRBV7-2 to TRBJ2-7, with D perhaps TRBD2 (6 bases). Between the trimmed V and J ends, which lost 1 base and 2 bases, there was a span of 9 bases. This CDR3 comprises 14 residues. Looked up from germline, CDR1 is SGHTA and CDR2 is FQGNSA.

J is TRBJ1-5 and V is TRBV19; tentatively, D is TRBD1 (6 bases). Germline lookup yields CDR1 LNHDA and CDR2 SQIVND (reference sequence). The V gene lost 2 bases and the J gene lost 3 bases, with 11 bases spanning the gap. CDR3 size: 15 residues. The CDR3 coding sequence is TGTGCCAGTAGTATAAGCTGGGGGCTCAATCAGCCCCAGCATTTT. Translation: CASSISWGLNQPQHF.

This chain links TRBV7-2 with TRBJ1-1; weak D call: TRBD1 (5 bases). The length of the CDR3 is 15 residues. Trimming removed 7 bases at V and 1 base at J, with 16 bases between. Germline CDR1 SGHTA, CDR2 FQGNSA. The CDR3 spells CASIRIPGENTEAFF. As DNA, the CDR3 is TGTGCCAGCATCAGGATACCGGGGGAGAACACTGAAGCTTTCTTT. Filled out from reference TRBV7-2 and TRBJ1-1, the complete variable domain reads GAGVSQSPSNKVTEKGKDVELRCDPISGHTALYWYRQSLGQGLEFLIYFQGNSAPDKSGLPSDRFSAERTGGSVSTLTIQRTQQEDSAVYLCASIRIPGENTEAFFGQGTRLTVV.

This clone was counted once. This sample includes further DNA sequences coding for the same CDR3. The chain carries TRBV6-5 and TRBJ2-7, with 7 bases lining up with TRBD1. J lost 0 bases, V lost 5 bases, and 1 base had no gene match. The CDR3 loop spans 13 amino acids. From germline, CDR1 is MNHEY and CDR2 SVGAGI. In nucleotides, the CDR3 is TGTGCCAGCAGTCAGGGGGTCTCCTACGAGCAGTACTTC. Protein product: CASSQGVSYEQYF.

This clone was seen only once. The CDR3 sequence is CASSSSSLEYSNEQFF. The CDR3 nucleotides read TGTGCCAGCAGCTCCAGTTCCCTAGAGTACTCAAATGAGCAGTTCTTC. The chain is built from TRBV11-2 and TRBJ2-1; no clear D gene. The ends were cut back, 4 bases at V and 7 bases at J, with 20 bases in the middle. The CDR3 is made up of 16 amino acids. Germline V gives CDR1 SGHAT, CDR2 FQNNGV.

The V call is TRBV5-1, the J call TRBJ2-2, with TRBD1 matching 7 bases. This CDR3 has 14 amino acids. The V gene end was trimmed by 6 bases and the J gene end by 0 bases; junction bases not matched to a gene: 2. Germline values: CDR1 SGHRS, CDR2 YFSETQ. The CDR3 DNA is TGCGCCAGCATGGGGACAGCGAACACCGGGGAGCTGTTTTTT. It encodes CASMGTANTGELFF. The variable domain in full, with the rest retrieved from reference TRBV5-1 and TRBJ2-2, is KAGVTQTPRYLIKTRGQQVTLSCSPISGHRSVSWYQQTPGQGLQFLFEYFSETQRNKGNFPGRFSGRQFSNSRSEMNVSTLELGDSALYLCASMGTANTGELFFGEGSRLTVL.